Here is one TCR beta chain with its context. The antigen remains undetermined. CDR1 and CDR2 from the germline V gene are SGHRS and YFSETQ. V was clipped by 2 bases and J by 6 bases; unmatched bases: 6. CDR3 length: 15 amino acids. Repertoires were generated with immunoSEQ multiplex PCR, while TCRdb's copy carries only in-frame clones and drops some. Of more than 95,000 clones listed, around 87% are singletons. The data belong to a study of T cell responses to AZD1222 COVID-19 vaccine. General study findings and limits: The study sampled repertoires only after the peak T cell response. Only a handful of people who got AZD1222 tested seropositive at baseline. Spike was spanned by vaccine-associated CD4 TCRs, which were dominant at 160-218 and 743-854. When two AZD1222 doses had been given, Spike-specific TCR breadth and depth rose.

The sequence was collected from an adult in good health. This sample comprised peripheral blood, obtained on day 0 of AZD1222 vaccination. The gene calls are TRBV5-1 and TRBJ1-5; 9 positions match TRBD1. CDR3 sequence reads: CASSFLGQGPQPQHF. The CDR3 DNA reads TGCGCCAGCAGCTTCCTGGGACAGGGTCCTCAGCCCCAGCATTTT.